This TCR beta chain stems from a study of T-cell reconstitution after alpha-beta-depleted transplantation in children. Germline values: CDR1 DFQATT, CDR2 SNEGSKA (reference sequence). Between the trimmed V and J ends, which lost 4 bases and 2 bases, there was a span of 15 bases. The CDR3 extends over 14 amino acids. TCRbeta library preparation incorporated unique molecular identifiers. TCRdb processed the PCR reads anew with MiXCR; each CDR3 protein has one entry. This repertoire shows hundreds of thousands of distinct CDR3 sequences, approximately 12% found once; its top ten account for over 2%. A few counts support this clonotype.

V gene TRBV20-1 combines with J gene TRBJ2-7; maybe TRBD2 (5 bases). The sequences come from PBMCs, mostly from graft donor cells, collected 360 days after TCRalphabeta/CD19-depleted stem cell transplant. The receptor's source is a male patient aged 10 to 17 who had a stem cell transplant for acute myeloid leukemia, so the T cells may come from the graft donor. The CDR3 nucleotides are TGCAGTGCTAAGTCTCGCGGGCTGGCCTACGAGCAGTACTTC. It translates to CSAKSRGLAYEQYF.